The 24 T cell receptor beta chains presented below share a single source sample, sequenced in a study of T cell changes during pregnancy in multiple sclerosis. Sequencing used immunoSEQ multiplex PCR; TCRdb keeps in-frame clones, though not all of them. The sample carries some 89,000 clones, 85% to 95% recorded once. This specimen was peripheral blood, taken in the third trimester of pregnancy. Receptor source: a female donor with multiple sclerosis, enrolled in a pregnancy study.

This clone was observed a single time. The V and J genes are TRBV27 and TRBJ2-7; D possibly corresponds to TRBD2 (6 bases). Looked up from germline, CDR1 is MNHEY and CDR2 is SMNVEV (reference sequence). CDR3 size: 13 residues. Trimming shortened V by 4 bases and J by 3 bases, and 10 bases separated the two germline ends. The CDR3 here is CASSSRGVYEQYF. The CDR3 DNA is TGTGCCAGCAGTTCCCGCGGGGTCTACGAGCAGTACTTC.

J is TRBJ2-1 and V is TRBV7-9; D not certain. CDR1 and CDR2 (germline): SEHNR, FQNEAQ (reference sequence). V lost 4 bases, J lost 2 bases, and 15 bases lay in between. The CDR3 is made up of 16 amino acids. CDR3 amino acids: CASSSPLGVAYNEQFF. The CDR3 bases are TGTGCCAGCAGCTCCCCTCTAGGAGTAGCCTACAATGAGCAGTTCTTC.

This rearrangement joins TRBV5-6 to TRBJ1-2; D not certain. V lost 0 bases and J 1 base, leaving 4 bases between the germline ends. The germline V gene has CDR1 SGHDT and CDR2 YYEEEE. CDR3 length: 13 amino acids. CDR3 residues: CASSLDSNYGYTF. The CDR3 nucleotides are TGTGCCAGCAGCTTGGACAGTAACTATGGCTACACCTTC.

J is TRBJ1-1 and V is TRBV2, with TRBD1 identical over 7 bases. J gave up 5 bases and V 3 bases, and 6 bases lay outside the gene matches. Per the germline V gene, CDR1 is SNHLY and CDR2 is FYNNEI. The CDR3 spans 14 residues. The CDR3 DNA follows: TGTGCCAGCAGTGAGGGGGCAGGGGGAACTGAAGCTTTCTTT. Encoded protein: CASSEGAGGTEAFF.

The J gene is TRBJ2-7, the V gene TRBV10-2, with no clear D. Trimming took 1 base from V and 2 from J, leaving 6 bases between them. CDR1 WSHSY and CDR2 SAAADI come from the germline V gene. The CDR3 consists of 13 residues. The CDR3 DNA sequence: TGCGCCAGCAGTGAGTTCAGGACCTACGAGCAGTACTTC. It translates to CASSEFRTYEQYF.

J is TRBJ1-2 and V is TRBV7-8; D gene uncertain. Trimming cost V 1 base and J 6 bases, with 12 bases left between them. Germline-derived CDR1 and CDR2 are SGHVS and FQNEAQ. The length of the CDR3 is 14 residues. CDR3 nucleotides: TGTGCCAGCAGCTTAGACTACCTAGCGGATGGCTACACCTTC. Encoded protein: CASSLDYLADGYTF.

This clone was recorded once. The chain has TRBV29-1 and TRBJ1-2; D perhaps matches TRBD1 (5 bases). V was pared by 2 bases and J by 7 bases, with 14 bases between. Germline lookup yields CDR1 SQVTM and CDR2 ANQGSEA. The CDR3 is 13 amino acids. This CDR3 reads CSVERGYSSGYTF. In DNA, the CDR3 is TGCAGCGTTGAAAGGGGTTACTCTAGTGGCTACACCTTC. The whole variable domain, filled in from reference TRBV29-1 and TRBJ1-2, reads SAVISQKPSRDICQRGTSLTIQCQVDSQVTMMFWYRQQPGQSLTLIATANQGSEATYESGFVIDKFPISRPNLTFSTLTVSNMSPEDSSIYLCSVERGYSSGYTFGSGTRLTVV.

This chain links TRBV5-8 with TRBJ1-2, with TRBD1 matching over 8 bases. CDR1 is SGHTS, CDR2 YDEGEE, per germline. After removal of 0 bases from V and 8 bases from J, the junction contained 3 bases not matched to a gene. The CDR3 has 13 amino acids. CDR3 region: CASSLDRGRGYTF. The CDR3 DNA sequence: TGTGCCAGCAGCTTGGACAGGGGGAGAGGCTACACCTTC. Based on the CDR3 plus reference TRBV5-8 and TRBJ1-2, the full variable domain is EAGVTQSPTHLIKTRGQQATLRCSPISGHTSVYWYQQALGLGLQFLLWYDEGEERNRGNFPPRFSGRQFPNYSSELNVNALELEDSALYLCASSLDRGRGYTFGSGTRLTVV.

This rearrangement joins TRBV5-1 to TRBJ1-2; maybe TRBD1 (6 bases). V was shortened by 8 bases and J by 3 bases, with 17 bases between the two germline ends. The germline gives CDR1 SGHRS, CDR2 YFSETQ. This CDR3 is 14 amino acids long. The CDR3: CASRFVPGDYGYTF. The CDR3 DNA reads as TGCGCCAGTAGGTTTGTTCCAGGGGACTATGGCTACACCTTC.

This clone was picked up a small number of times. CDR3: CASQEDSGLLRTQYF. The CDR3 bases are TGTGCCAGCCAAGAAGACTCCGGGTTGTTGCGAACCCAGTACTTC. The V gene is TRBV27, the J gene TRBJ2-5; D gene unclear. Germline values: CDR1 MNHEY, CDR2 SMNVEV (reference sequence). V gave up 8 bases and J gave up 8 bases, with 24 bases separating them. The CDR3 contains 15 residues.

The V gene is TRBV6-6, the J gene TRBJ2-2; TRBD2 agrees at 7 bases. The length of the CDR3 is 15 residues. CDR1 and CDR2 (germline): MNHNY, SVGAGI (reference sequence). V gave up 8 bases and J gave up 1 base; unmatched junction bases: 7. DNA of the CDR3: TGTGCCAGCGATTCGGCGGGGGTGAACACCGGGGAGCTGTTTTTT. Translating it yields CASDSAGVNTGELFF.

The J gene is TRBJ2-3, the V gene TRBV11-2, with no clear D. Deletions cut 5 bases from V and 3 bases from J, with 12 bases between. CDR1 SGHAT and CDR2 FQNNGV come from the germline V gene. This CDR3 spans 14 amino acids. DNA for the CDR3: TGTGCCAGCAGCCGTCTGCTGAGAACAGATACGCAGTATTTT. Translated, it gives CASSRLLRTDTQYF.

The CDR3 DNA reads TGTGCCTGGCAACAGGGAGCAGGTCAGCCCCAGCATTTT. Translated, it gives CAWQQGAGQPQHF. The chain links TRBV30 to TRBJ1-5; tentative D call: TRBD1 (6 bases). The CDR3 contains 13 residues. With 5 bases removed from V and 6 bases from J, the gap between germline ends came to 14 bases. Germline V gives CDR1 GTSNPN, CDR2 SVGIG (reference sequence).

The chain combines TRBV5-1 with TRBJ2-7; 7 bases fit TRBD1. J gave up 5 bases and V 0 bases, and 2 bases lay outside the gene matches. Germline V gene data show CDR1 as SGHRS and CDR2 as YFSETQ. The CDR3 is 13 amino acids. The CDR3 spells CASSLVRGHEQYF. As DNA, the CDR3 is TGCGCCAGCAGCTTGGTAAGGGGGCACGAGCAGTACTTC.

The chain employs TRBV5-4 and TRBJ1-1; D remains unclear. Per germline, CDR1 SGHNT and CDR2 YYREEE (reference sequence). V lost 3 bases and J 5 bases, leaving 14 bases between the germline ends. The CDR3 extends over 14 amino acids. CDR3 coding DNA: TGTGCCAGCAGCTCCCCGGGGAGGGATACTGAAGCTTTCTTT. It yields the protein CASSSPGRDTEAFF.

This clone was seen just once. The chain carries TRBV7-6 and TRBJ2-3, with 9 nucleotides matching TRBD1. Per germline, CDR1 SGHVS and CDR2 FNYEAQ. Losses at the gene ends were 5 bases for V and 3 bases for J; bases not matched to a gene: 9. This CDR3 comprises 16 residues. DNA of the CDR3: TGTGCCAGCAGCATACTCGGACAGGGGCAGACAGATACGCAGTATTTT. It is translated as CASSILGQGQTDTQYF.

V is TRBV30 and J is TRBJ1-2, with 7 bases fitting TRBD1. The CDR3 consists of 14 residues. The V and J ends lost 7 bases and 1 base, in that order; junction bases with no gene match: 9. Germline V gene lookup returns CDR1 GTSNPN and CDR2 SVGIG (reference sequence). CDR3 DNA sequence: TGTGCCTTACAAAACAGGGGAATTAACTATGGCTACACCTTC. This codes for CALQNRGINYGYTF.

The rearrangement uses TRBV7-2 and TRBJ1-3; D unresolved. V was pared by 5 bases and J by 2 bases, with 7 bases between. CDR1 and CDR2 from the germline V gene are SGHTA and FQGNSA. This CDR3 is 13 amino acids long. DNA for the CDR3: TGTGCCAGCAGCACATCTGCTGGAAACACCATATATTTT. It translates to CASSTSAGNTIYF. Filled out from reference TRBV7-2 and TRBJ1-3, the complete variable domain reads GAGVSQSPSNKVTEKGKDVELRCDPISGHTALYWYRQSLGQGLEFLIYFQGNSAPDKSGLPSDRFSAERTGGSVSTLTIQRTQQEDSAVYLCASSTSAGNTIYFGEGSWLTVV.

The chain combines TRBV4-1 with TRBJ2-1; the match to TRBD2 covers 10 bases. Germline V gene sequence: CDR1 MGHRA, CDR2 YSYEKL. V was pared by 3 bases and J by 10 bases, with 6 bases of the junction left unmatched. The CDR3 sequence is 14 residues long. This CDR3 is CASSHSGGAGEQFF. In DNA, the CDR3 is TGCGCCAGCAGCCACAGCGGGGGGGCCGGCGAGCAGTTCTTC.

This clone was detected a few times. The gene calls are TRBV28 and TRBJ1-3; D is unclear. Deletions cut 6 bases from V and 0 bases from J, with 15 bases between. Looked up from germline, CDR1 is MDHEN and CDR2 is SYDVKM. The CDR3 has 16 amino acids. The DNA for the CDR3 is TGTGCCAGCAGAATAGAAAAGTCACCCTCTGGAAACACCATATATTTT. Translation: CASRIEKSPSGNTIYF.

The rearrangement links TRBV5-1 to TRBJ1-3; 8 nucleotides align to TRBD1. The length of the CDR3 is 17 residues. Per the germline V gene, CDR1 is SGHRS and CDR2 is YFSETQ. Unmatched junction bases numbered 9, after V lost 4 bases and J lost 0 bases. The CDR3 sequence: CASSPGQGTFSGNTIYF. The CDR3 DNA reads TGCGCCAGCAGCCCCGGACAGGGCACCTTCTCTGGAAACACCATATATTTT.

The chain recombines TRBV10-3 with TRBJ1-5; 9 positions agree with TRBD1. This CDR3 comprises 15 residues. The V segment lost 4 bases and the J segment 5 bases; nucleotides outside the gene matches: 6. Germline V gene lookup returns CDR1 ENHRY and CDR2 SYGVKD. As DNA, the CDR3 is TGTGCCATCAGTGGAGGGACAGGGTATGATCAGCCCCAGCATTTT. Encoded protein: CAISGGTGYDQPQHF.

This clone was observed a single time. The chain has TRBV7-9 and TRBJ1-5; D not resolved. Germline CDR1 reads SEHNR; CDR2 reads FQNEAQ (reference sequence). V was clipped by 1 base and J by 5 bases, with 12 bases between them. CDR3 length: 15 amino acids. CDR3 DNA: TGTGCCAGCAGCTTAGGCAGGTTTGGATATCAGCCCCAGCATTTT. It specifies CASSLGRFGYQPQHF. Using reference TRBV7-9 and TRBJ1-5 for the parts outside the CDR3, the full variable domain is DTGVSQNPRHKITKRGQNVTFRCDPISEHNRLYWYRQTLGQGPEFLTYFQNEAQLEKSRLLSDRFSAERPKGSFSTLEIQRTEQGDSAMYLCASSLGRFGYQPQHFGDGTRLSIL.

V gene TRBV25-1 combines with J gene TRBJ1-4, with 9 bases lining up with TRBD1. The CDR3 length is 14 residues. V shed 6 bases, J shed 8 bases, and the junction held 7 bases outside the gene matches. Germline V gene lookup returns CDR1 MGHDK and CDR2 SYGVNS. In DNA, the CDR3 is TGTGCCAGCAGAAGGACAGGGGTGGGGGAAAAACTGTTTTTT. The encoded protein is CASRRTGVGEKLFF.